The clone carrying this TCR beta chain is labeled medium-sized (0.01 to 0.1%). The data derive from a study of CD4 and CD8 cells across lung adenocarcinoma regions. TCRdb independently ran MiXCR on the PCR reads; one entry per CDR3 protein. The sample lists approximately 12,000 distinct CDR3 sequences, roughly 56% occurring once. V shed 6 bases, J shed 4 bases, and the junction held 6 bases outside the gene matches. Germline lookup yields CDR1 MNHNS and CDR2 SASEGT. The CDR3 spans 15 residues. Localized lung adenocarcinoma, a non-small cell lung cancer, affected the donors. The rearrangement links TRBV6-1 to TRBJ2-1; 10 bases are shared with TRBD2. The sequence was collected from a female donor with lung adenocarcinoma. The CD4 and CD8 labels of this study may be unreliable. The sequencing sample was made of CD8+ T cells from the margin of a lung tumor. This CDR3 is CASRQAGGEYNEQFF. Written as DNA, the CDR3 is TGTGCCAGCAGACAAGCGGGGGGGGAATACAATGAGCAGTTCTTC.